Listed below are T cell receptor beta chains from one sample, sequenced in a study of cytomegalovirus exposure and HLA in healthy donors. Only in-frame clones appear in the TCRdb table, and some are missing; sequencing was by immunoSEQ multiplex PCR. The sample lists about 69,000 clones; approximately 68% were seen once. Source material: PBMCs. Source of these receptors: a woman aged 25-40 years in good health and CMV-seronegative. Both conserved end residues are part of each CDR3. D genes are given only for firm matches. The size of a clone is reported for some rows only, either as once, few or many, or as a class for expanded clones.

v_call	d_call	cdr3_length	clone_size	j_call	cdr3_nt	cdr3_aa
TRBV5-1	TRBD2	15	-	TRBJ2-5	TGCGCCAGCAGCCGGTTACGGGGGGGCCTGGAGACCCAGTACTTC	CASSRLRGGLETQYF
TRBV6-4	-	14	-	TRBJ2-3	TGTGCCAGCAGTGCCGATGGCAGCACAGATACGCAGTATTTT	CASSADGSTDTQYF
TRBV30	TRBD2	15	-	TRBJ2-1	TGTGCCTGGAATTTAGCGGGGGGTCCTTACAATGAGCAGTTCTTC	CAWNLAGGPYNEQFF
TRBV9	TRBD2	15	once	TRBJ2-5	TGTGCCAGCAGCGTACCCCGCGGGGGCCAAGAGACCCAGTACTTC	CASSVPRGGQETQYF
TRBV30	-	14	-	TRBJ1-6	TGTGCCTGGAGTGCCAGGAGGGGCCCTTCACCCCTCCACTTT	CAWSARRGPSPLHF
TRBV10-3	-	15	-	TRBJ1-1	TGTGCCATCAGTGGCCCTGGGGCGGTGGAGACTGAAGCTTTCTTT	CAISGPGAVETEAFF
TRBV27	TRBD2	18	-	TRBJ2-5	TGTGCCAGCAGCACCTTGACGGGACTAGCGGGGGGATTGGAGACCCAGTACTTC	CASSTLTGLAGGLETQYF
TRBV6-6	TRBD1	15	-	TRBJ1-2	TGTGCCAGCAGCCCCCCCTGGGACAGAACCTATGGCTACACCTTC	CASSPPWDRTYGYTF
TRBV6-1	-	13	-	TRBJ1-1	TGTGCCAGCAGTGAAACAGGGCCCTTTGAAGCTTTCTTT	CASSETGPFEAFF
TRBV7-2	TRBD1	15	-	TRBJ2-5	TGTGCCAGCAGCCGACAGGGAGAAACCCAAGAGACCCAGTACTTC	CASSRQGETQETQYF
TRBV7-2	-	14	-	TRBJ1-1	TGTGCCAGCAGCTTAGTGCGCATGAACACTGAAGCTTTCTTT	CASSLVRMNTEAFF
TRBV5-1	-	15	-	TRBJ2-5	TGCGCCAGCAGCCCAATTACTAGCACAGAAGAGACCCAGTACTTC	CASSPITSTEETQYF
TRBV6-6	TRBD2	13	once	TRBJ2-3	TGTGCCAGCAGCCCCGATCTAGCGGGGGGCTGGGGCTTT	CASSPDLAGGWGF
TRBV28	-	16	-	TRBJ1-4	TGTGCCAGCACCCAACTTCGGGTCACAACTAATGAAAAACTGTTTTTT	CASTQLRVTTNEKLFF
TRBV6-1	-	13	-	TRBJ2-5	TGTGCCTCCCAACCCCCAGGGGTAAAGACCCAGTACTTC	CASQPPGVKTQYF
TRBV7-9	-	13	-	TRBJ2-1	TGTGCCAGCAGCTTTACTTCCCGGGACTCTCTGTTCTTC	CASSFTSRDSLFF
TRBV7-6	-	14	-	TRBJ1-4	TGTGCCAGCAGCTTAGGAGGGAGGGACGAAAAACTGTTTTTT	CASSLGGRDEKLFF
TRBV4-1	-	15	few	TRBJ1-4	TGCGCCAGCAGCCAAGATGGGGGGTTTAATGAAAAACTGTTTTTT	CASSQDGGFNEKLFF
TRBV2	-	14	-	TRBJ1-2	TGTGCCAGCAGTGAACAGGCCGCTAACTATGGCTACACCTTC	CASSEQAANYGYTF
TRBV7-9	TRBD1	17	few	TRBJ1-1	TGTGCCAGCAGCTTAGCGGGACAGGGGAGATCGGACACTGAAGCTTTCTTT	CASSLAGQGRSDTEAFF
TRBV13	-	13	-	TRBJ2-1	TGTGCCAGCAGCCCAGACCTTCGGGGTGAGCAGTTCTTC	CASSPDLRGEQFF
TRBV7-2	-	15	-	TRBJ1-6	TGTGCCAGCAGCTCACGGGTAGGGGGACCCAGGCCCCTCCACTTT	CASSSRVGGPRPLHF
TRBV5-1	TRBD2	21	-	TRBJ2-7	TGCGCCAGCAGCTTGTATTTCGTCGCGCGGACTAGCGGGGGGAGCTCCTACGAGCAGTACTTC	CASSLYFVARTSGGSSYEQYF
TRBV4-3	TRBD1	16	-	TRBJ2-1	TGCGCCAGCAGCCAAGGGACAGGGGGAATCTACAATGAGCAGTTCTTC	CASSQGTGGIYNEQFF
TRBV19	-	13	few	TRBJ1-2	TGTGCCACCAGGGACAATTTTAACTATGGCTACACCTTC	CATRDNFNYGYTF
TRBV11-3	TRBD2	16	-	TRBJ2-3	TGTGCCAGCAGCTCGGGACTAGTTCCACTCACAGATACGCAGTATTTT	CASSSGLVPLTDTQYF
TRBV4-1	TRBD1	15	once	TRBJ1-5	TGCGCCAGCAGCCCCCGACAGGGTCGTAATCAGCCCCAGCATTTT	CASSPRQGRNQPQHF
TRBV4-1	TRBD1	15	once	TRBJ1-3	TGCGCCAGCAGCGGCACAGGGGGCAGTGGAAACACCATATATTTT	CASSGTGGSGNTIYF
TRBV9	-	17	few	TRBJ1-6	TGTGCCAGCAGCATGGACAGAACCGTCTCCTATAATTCACCCCTCCACTTT	CASSMDRTVSYNSPLHF
TRBV14	TRBD2	17	-	TRBJ2-1	TGTGCCAGCAGCCAAAGACTAGCGGGGCCCTCCTACAATGAGCAGTTCTTC	CASSQRLAGPSYNEQFF
TRBV2	-	12	-	TRBJ2-7	TGTGCCGCTCAGGGATTACGCTCCGAGCAGTACTTC	CAAQGLRSEQYF
TRBV9	TRBD1	16	-	TRBJ1-1	TGTGCCAGCAGCGGACCCCAGGGGGCGCCGGACACTGAAGCTTTCTTT	CASSGPQGAPDTEAFF
TRBV9	-	13	-	TRBJ1-1	TGTGCCAGCAGCGTAGTGCAGGGCACTGAAGCTTTCTTT	CASSVVQGTEAFF
TRBV7-2	TRBD1	12	-	TRBJ1-2	TGTGCCAGCAGCGTAAGCCGGACAGGGTTAACCTTC	CASSVSRTGLTF
TRBV14	TRBD2	17	-	TRBJ2-1	TGTGCCAGCAGCCAAATCTTCGGGACTAGCGGCCACAATGAGCAGTTCTTC	CASSQIFGTSGHNEQFF